Listed below are T cell receptor beta chains from one sample, sequenced in a study of blood T cell repertoires in COVID-19. Profiling relied on immunoSEQ multiplex PCR, and the TCRdb table lists in-frame clones only, not all of them. The sample lists about 350,000 clones, 85% to 90% seen once, with about 6% in the top ten. What was sequenced was peripheral blood. Source of these receptors: a woman between 50 and 59 years old with COVID-19, enrolled during active disease. Both conserved end residues are part of each CDR3. A D gene is named only where the DNA matches it firmly. The listing skips clone size in some rows; elsewhere it reads once, few, many or a size class.

.	TRBV13	.	TRBJ1-1	TGTGCCAGCAGCTTGACCCCGGGAGGAAGGGCCACTGAAGCTTTCTTT	CASSLTPGGRATEAFF
TRBD2	TRBV13	.	TRBJ2-1	TGTGCCAGCAGCTTAGGAAGGACTAGCGGGGGATACAATGAGCAGTTCTTC	CASSLGRTSGGYNEQFF
.	TRBV14	few	TRBJ2-5	TGTGCCAGCAGCCCCAGTTCGGGGTCGGGGGAGACCCAGTACTTC	CASSPSSGSGETQYF
.	TRBV6-6	.	TRBJ1-1	TGTGCCAGCACCCTGGGTGGGACATTTGAAGCTTTCTTT	CASTLGGTFEAFF
TRBD1	TRBV18	.	TRBJ1-1	TGTGCCAGCTCACAGGGACAGGGTAACACTGAAGCTTTCTTT	CASSQGQGNTEAFF
.	TRBV29-1	.	TRBJ1-1	TGCAGCGTTGAATTCGGGGGGTTCTCAGCTTTCTTT	CSVEFGGFSAFF
TRBD1	TRBV7-3	once	TRBJ2-1	TGTGCCAGCAGCCGGGACAGAAACAATGAGCAGTTCTTC	CASSRDRNNEQFF
.	TRBV6-5	.	TRBJ2-5	TGTGCCAGCAGTTACTCGAGGGTGCTAGTTGAGACCCAGTACTTC	CASSYSRVLVETQYF
TRBD1	TRBV5-6	.	TRBJ1-2	TGTGCCAGCAGCTTAAAGGGGACAGAGTATGGCTACACCTTC	CASSLKGTEYGYTF
TRBD1	TRBV5-1	.	TRBJ2-1	TGCGCCAGCTCAACAGGGGATAGCTACAATGAGCAGTTCTTC	CASSTGDSYNEQFF
TRBD2	TRBV3-1/TRBV3-2	.	TRBJ2-7	TGTGCCAGCAGCCAAAATAGCGGGAGGGCCGAGCAGTACTTC	CASSQNSGRAEQYF
TRBD1	TRBV19	.	TRBJ1-2	TGTGCCAGTAGTATAGCCGACAGGGGCTATGGCTACACCTTC	CASSIADRGYGYTF
.	TRBV21-1	.	TRBJ1-1	TGTGCCAGCAGCAAAGCCGGACAGGGGGCTGAGAACACTGAAGCTTTCTTT	CASSKAGQGAENTEAFF
TRBD1	TRBV19	.	TRBJ2-6	TGTGCCAGTGGCCAGGGACAGGGGGTGTCCGGGGCCAACGTCCTGACTTTC	CASGQGQGVSGANVLTF
.	TRBV6-2/TRBV6-3	.	TRBJ2-7	TGTGCCAGCAGTTACGGATCAGCGGTCTCCTACGAGCAGTACTTC	CASSYGSAVSYEQYF
TRBD2	TRBV5-4	.	TRBJ2-1	TGTGCCAGCAGCCTCGGGACTAGCGCTAACAATGAGCAGTTCTTC	CASSLGTSANNEQFF
.	TRBV27	.	TRBJ2-1	TGTGCCACCCAAGAAACACCGGGACTTCTAAATGAGCAGTTCTTC	CATQETPGLLNEQFF
TRBD1	TRBV6-6	few	TRBJ2-7	TGTGCCAGCAGTTTACCCGGGACAGGGGCCTACGAGCAGTACTTC	CASSLPGTGAYEQYF
TRBD1	TRBV7-8	.	TRBJ2-5	TGTGCCAGCGGGGAGCTCAGGGGGCATGAGACCCAGTACTTC	CASGELRGHETQYF
TRBD2	TRBV10-3	.	TRBJ2-1	TGTGCCATCAGTGCGTCGGGAGGGTTCAATGAGCAGTTCTTC	CAISASGGFNEQFF
TRBD1	TRBV6-5	.	TRBJ1-4	TGTGCCAGCAGTTACTCGACAGGGGGGCGGGAAAAACTGTTTTTT	CASSYSTGGREKLFF
.	TRBV3-1/TRBV3-2	.	TRBJ1-6	TGTGCCAGCAGCCAAGGAGGGCCACCCCTCCACTTT	CASSQGGPPLHF
TRBD1	TRBV7-9	.	TRBJ1-2	TGTGCCAGCAGCTTAGGGGACAGGGGAAACTATGGCTACACCTTC	CASSLGDRGNYGYTF
.	TRBV7-2	.	TRBJ1-2	TGTGCCAGCAGCTTAATTAGTCCGGAGTCTGGCTACACCTTC	CASSLISPESGYTF
.	TRBV29-1	.	TRBJ1-4	TGCAGCGTTGAAGGGGCCGAGGGCAGTGAAAAACTGTTTTTT	CSVEGAEGSEKLFF
TRBD2	TRBV11-2	.	TRBJ2-3	TGTGCCAGCAGCTTAACCGGACTAGCGGGAGGGCCAAACACAGATACGCAGTATTTT	CASSLTGLAGGPNTDTQYF
TRBD2	TRBV7-8	many	TRBJ2-5	TGTGCCAGCAGCTTCACTATAGCGGGAGGGGAGACCCAGTACTTC	CASSFTIAGGETQYF
.	TRBV28	.	TRBJ2-7	TGTGCCAGCAGTTTAGGGCAGGCCCTGGGCGACGAGCAGTACTTC	CASSLGQALGDEQYF
.	TRBV11-3	.	TRBJ2-1	TGTGCCAGCAGCTTATCCGGGACAACTGTTACTGAGCAGTTCTTC	CASSLSGTTVTEQFF
.	TRBV18	.	TRBJ2-5	TGTGCCAGCTCACCTACACAGGGTCCTAGGAAGACCCAGTACTTC	CASSPTQGPRKTQYF
.	TRBV27	.	TRBJ2-5	TGTGCCAGCAGTTTATCCCCTGGGGCAGGGAAGGGGACCCAGTACTTC	CASSLSPGAGKGTQYF
.	TRBV6-5	.	TRBJ1-5	TGTGCCAGCAGTTACGGCCGAACAGGGCCCCAGCATTTT	CASSYGRTGPQHF
TRBD1	TRBV6-6	.	TRBJ1-2	TGTGCCAGCAGGACGACAGGGGTGCAGGACTATGGCTACACCTTC	CASRTTGVQDYGYTF
TRBD1	TRBV11-2	.	TRBJ2-3	TGTGCCAGCAGCTTCTCTCGACAGGGCCACCTCACAGATACGCAGTATTTT	CASSFSRQGHLTDTQYF
.	TRBV19	.	TRBJ1-1	TGTGCCAGTAAACTACAGGGATACACTGAAGCTTTCTTT	CASKLQGYTEAFF
.	TRBV2	.	TRBJ2-5	TGTGCCAGCGTGGAGGGGACCCAGTACTTC	CASVEGTQYF
TRBD2	TRBV30	once	TRBJ2-5	TGTGCCTGGAGTTCCCGGACTAGCGGAGGGGGGGAGACCCAGTACTTC	CAWSSRTSGGGETQYF
TRBD2	TRBV19	.	TRBJ2-3	TGTGCCAGTAGTACCCCTCGCGGGAGCTCAGATACGCAGTATTTT	CASSTPRGSSDTQYF
.	TRBV27	.	TRBJ2-7	TGTGCCAGCAGTCCTTGGACAGATACCTACGAGCAGTACTTC	CASSPWTDTYEQYF
.	TRBV19	.	TRBJ1-2	TGTGCCAGTAGTGTCGGGAGACAGATACACTATGGCTACACCTTC	CASSVGRQIHYGYTF
.	TRBV9	.	TRBJ1-1	TGTGCCAGCAGCAAAGACGGACAATACTCTGAAGCTTTCTTT	CASSKDGQYSEAFF
.	TRBV5-3	.	TRBJ2-3	TGTGCCAGAAGCTTAGAAGCGGATATAACAGATACGCAGTATTTT	CARSLEADITDTQYF
TRBD2	TRBV4-3	.	TRBJ2-5	TGCGCCAGCAGTTCGACTAGCGGGAGCGCAGAGACCCAGTACTTC	CASSSTSGSAETQYF
TRBD2	TRBV10-1	.	TRBJ2-3	TGCGCCAGCAGTGAGTCGACTAGCGGGAGAATCCCTACGCAGTATTTT	CASSESTSGRIPTQYF
.	TRBV9	.	TRBJ1-2	TGTGCCAGCAGCCCGACAGAGACCAAAACTGGCTATGGCTACACCTTC	CASSPTETKTGYGYTF
TRBD1	TRBV6-2/TRBV6-3	.	TRBJ1-5	TGTGCCAGCAGTACATCGACAGGGACACTGAATCAGCCCCAGCATTTT	CASSTSTGTLNQPQHF
TRBD2	TRBV7-8	.	TRBJ2-7	TGTGCCAGCAGCTTAGTGAGCGGGGGAAGGACTAGCGGAAGCAGGTACGAGCAGTACTTC	CASSLVSGGRTSGSRYEQYF
.	TRBV7-9	.	TRBJ2-5	TGTGCCAGCAGCTTAGCGGGGGCCCTCGGGGAGACCCAGTACTTC	CASSLAGALGETQYF
TRBD1	TRBV5-1	once	TRBJ2-2	TGCGCCAGCAGCTATACAGGGGTTGGCACCGGGGAGCTGTTTTTT	CASSYTGVGTGELFF
.	TRBV30	.	TRBJ2-7	TGTGCCGGGGGGACAGACAACTCCTACGAGCAGTACTTC	CAGGTDNSYEQYF
TRBD2	TRBV7-9	.	TRBJ2-1	TGTGCCAGCAGCCCAGCGGGGGGGGTCTACAATGAGCAGTTCTTC	CASSPAGGVYNEQFF
TRBD1	TRBV3-1/TRBV3-2	.	TRBJ1-3	TGTGCCACGAGTGCCGGGACAGAATCTGGAAACACCATATATTTT	CATSAGTESGNTIYF
TRBD1	TRBV5-1	.	TRBJ2-7	TGCGCCAGCAGCCGGGACAGAGGAAATCAGTACTTC	CASSRDRGNQYF